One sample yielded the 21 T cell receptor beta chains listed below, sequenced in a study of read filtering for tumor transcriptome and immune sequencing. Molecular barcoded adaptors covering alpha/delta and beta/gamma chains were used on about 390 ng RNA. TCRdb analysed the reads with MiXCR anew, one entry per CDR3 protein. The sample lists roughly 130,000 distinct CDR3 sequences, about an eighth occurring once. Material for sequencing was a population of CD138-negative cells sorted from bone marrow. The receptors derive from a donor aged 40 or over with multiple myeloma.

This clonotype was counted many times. The CDR3 is CASREGSMNTEAFF. The CDR3 DNA reads as TGTGCCAGCAGGGAGGGGTCGATGAACACTGAAGCTTTCTTT. The rearrangement joins TRBV2 to TRBJ1-1, with D possibly TRBD1 on 5 matching bases. There are 14 residues in the CDR3. The germline V gene encodes CDR1 SNHLY and CDR2 FYNNEI. Between the trimmed V and J ends, which lost 6 bases and 0 bases, there was a span of 11 bases.

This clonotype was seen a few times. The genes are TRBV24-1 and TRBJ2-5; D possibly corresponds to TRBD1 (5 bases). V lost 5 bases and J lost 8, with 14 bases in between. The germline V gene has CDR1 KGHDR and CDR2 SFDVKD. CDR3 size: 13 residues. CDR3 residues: CATSARARGTQYF. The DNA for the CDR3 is TGTGCCACCAGTGCCAGGGCGCGCGGTACCCAGTACTTC.

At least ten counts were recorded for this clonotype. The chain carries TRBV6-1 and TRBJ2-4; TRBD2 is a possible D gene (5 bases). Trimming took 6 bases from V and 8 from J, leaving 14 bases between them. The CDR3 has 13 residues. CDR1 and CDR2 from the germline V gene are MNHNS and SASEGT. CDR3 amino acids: CASRTGPGDIQYF. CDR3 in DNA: TGTGCCAGCAGAACCGGGCCCGGGGACATTCAGTACTTC.

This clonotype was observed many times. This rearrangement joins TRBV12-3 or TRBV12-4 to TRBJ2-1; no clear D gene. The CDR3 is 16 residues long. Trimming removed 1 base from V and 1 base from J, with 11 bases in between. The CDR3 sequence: CASSLGAPSSYNEQFF. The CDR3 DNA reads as TGTGCCAGCAGTTTAGGGGCCCCGTCGTCCTACAATGAGCAGTTCTTC.

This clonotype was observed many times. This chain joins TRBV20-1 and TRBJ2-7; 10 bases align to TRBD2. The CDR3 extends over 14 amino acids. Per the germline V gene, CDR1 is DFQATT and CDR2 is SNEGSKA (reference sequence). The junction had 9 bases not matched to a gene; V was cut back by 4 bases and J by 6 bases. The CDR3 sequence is CSAIRSGRGSEQYF. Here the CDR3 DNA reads TGCAGTGCTATCAGAAGCGGGAGGGGGTCCGAGCAGTACTTC.

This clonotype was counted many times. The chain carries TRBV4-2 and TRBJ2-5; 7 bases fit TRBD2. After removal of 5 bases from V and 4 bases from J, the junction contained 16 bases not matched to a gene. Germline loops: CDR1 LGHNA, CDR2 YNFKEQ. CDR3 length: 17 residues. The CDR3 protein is CASSSGMREKQGETQYF. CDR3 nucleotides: TGTGCCAGCAGCTCCGGCATGCGGGAGAAGCAGGGAGAGACCCAGTACTTC.

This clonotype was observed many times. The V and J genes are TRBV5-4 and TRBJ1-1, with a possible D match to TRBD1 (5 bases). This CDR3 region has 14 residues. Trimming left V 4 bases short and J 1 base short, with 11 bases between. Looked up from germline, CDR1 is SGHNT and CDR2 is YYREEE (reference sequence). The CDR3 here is CASSTRVANTEAFF. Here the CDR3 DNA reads TGTGCCAGCAGCACCAGGGTGGCGAACACTGAAGCTTTCTTT.

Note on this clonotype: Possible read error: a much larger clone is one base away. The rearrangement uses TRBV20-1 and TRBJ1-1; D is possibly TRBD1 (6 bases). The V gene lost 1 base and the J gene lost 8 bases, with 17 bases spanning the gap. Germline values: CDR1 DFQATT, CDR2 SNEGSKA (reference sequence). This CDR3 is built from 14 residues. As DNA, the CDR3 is TGCAGTGCTAGAGGGGACAAGGGGCAAAGAGAAGCTTTCTTT. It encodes CSARGDKGQREAFF.

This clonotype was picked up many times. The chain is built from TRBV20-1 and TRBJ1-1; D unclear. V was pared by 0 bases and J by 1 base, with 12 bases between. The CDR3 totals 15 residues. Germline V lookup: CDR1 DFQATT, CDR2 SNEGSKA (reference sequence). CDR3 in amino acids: CSARDSGKGNTEAFF. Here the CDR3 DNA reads TGCAGTGCTAGAGATTCGGGGAAAGGGAACACTGAAGCTTTCTTT.

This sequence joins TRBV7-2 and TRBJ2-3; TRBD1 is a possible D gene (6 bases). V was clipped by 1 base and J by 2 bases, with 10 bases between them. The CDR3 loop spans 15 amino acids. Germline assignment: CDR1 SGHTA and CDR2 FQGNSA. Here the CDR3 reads CASSLGGHLTDTQYF. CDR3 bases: TGTGCCAGCAGCTTAGGGGGACATCTCACAGATACGCAGTATTTT. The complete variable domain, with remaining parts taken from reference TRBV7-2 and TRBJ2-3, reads GAGVSQSPSNKVTEKGKDVELRCDPISGHTALYWYRQSLGQGLEFLIYFQGNSAPDKSGLPSDRFSAERTGGSVSTLTIQRTQQEDSAVYLCASSLGGHLTDTQYFGPGTRLTVL.

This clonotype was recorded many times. In DNA form, the CDR3 reads TGCGCCAGCAGCCGGGACAGGGGTTCTGGTGAGCAGTTCTTC. Translation gives CASSRDRGSGEQFF. The chain uses TRBV4-1 and TRBJ2-1; 10 bases are shared with TRBD1. Germline lookup yields CDR1 MGHRA and CDR2 YSYEKL. J lost 9 bases, V lost 4 bases, and 6 bases had no gene match. The CDR3 length is 14 residues.

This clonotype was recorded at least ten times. The CDR3 spells CASGVGGSKNTGELFF. The CDR3 DNA is TGTGCTAGTGGTGTGGGGGGGTCCAAAAACACCGGGGAGCTGTTTTTT. The rearrangement joins TRBV12-5 to TRBJ2-2; 7 nucleotides line up with TRBD2. J gave up 2 bases and V 5 bases, and 8 bases lay outside the gene matches. CDR1 and CDR2 (germline): LGHNT, FRNRAP. The CDR3 is made up of 16 amino acids.

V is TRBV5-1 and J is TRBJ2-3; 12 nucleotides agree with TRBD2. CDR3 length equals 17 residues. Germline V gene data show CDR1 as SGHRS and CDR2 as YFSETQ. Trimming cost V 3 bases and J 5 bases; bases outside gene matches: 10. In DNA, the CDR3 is TGCGCCAGCAGCTACCAGACTAGCGGGGGCGCCGGAGATACGCAGTATTTT. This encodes CASSYQTSGGAGDTQYF. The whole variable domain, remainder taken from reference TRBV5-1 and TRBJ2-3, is KAGVTQTPRYLIKTRGQQVTLSCSPISGHRSVSWYQQTPGQGLQFLFEYFSETQRNKGNFPGRFSGRQFSNSRSEMNVSTLELGDSALYLCASSYQTSGGAGDTQYFGPGTRLTVL.

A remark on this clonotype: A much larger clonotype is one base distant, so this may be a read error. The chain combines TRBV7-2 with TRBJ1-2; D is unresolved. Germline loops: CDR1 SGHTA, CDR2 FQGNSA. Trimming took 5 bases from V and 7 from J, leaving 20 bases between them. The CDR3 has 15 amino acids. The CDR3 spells CASSPQGGSKCGYTF. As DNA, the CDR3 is TGTGCCAGCAGCCCCCAAGGCGGCTCCAAGTGTGGCTACACCTTC.

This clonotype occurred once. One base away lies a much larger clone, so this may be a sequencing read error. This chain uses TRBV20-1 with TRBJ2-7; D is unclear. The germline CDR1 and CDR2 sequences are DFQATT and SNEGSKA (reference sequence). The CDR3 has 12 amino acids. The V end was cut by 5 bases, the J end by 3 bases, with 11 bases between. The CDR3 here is CSASTDGYEQYF. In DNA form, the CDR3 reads TGCAGTGCTTCGACTGATGGCTACGAGCAGTACTTC.

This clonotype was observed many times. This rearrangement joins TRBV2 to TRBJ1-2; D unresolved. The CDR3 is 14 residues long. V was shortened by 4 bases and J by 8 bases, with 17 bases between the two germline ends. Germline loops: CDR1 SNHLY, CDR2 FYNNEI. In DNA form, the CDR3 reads TGTGCCAGCAGTGCACAGAGGTACCCGGCGGGCTACACCTTC. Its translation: CASSAQRYPAGYTF.

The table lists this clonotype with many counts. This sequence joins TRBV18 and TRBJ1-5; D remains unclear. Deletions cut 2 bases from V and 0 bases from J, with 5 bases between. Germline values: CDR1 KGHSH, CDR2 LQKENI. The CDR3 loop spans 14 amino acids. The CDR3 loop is CASSPGVSNQPQHF. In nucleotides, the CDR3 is TGTGCCAGCTCACCAGGGGTTAGCAATCAGCCCCAGCATTTT.

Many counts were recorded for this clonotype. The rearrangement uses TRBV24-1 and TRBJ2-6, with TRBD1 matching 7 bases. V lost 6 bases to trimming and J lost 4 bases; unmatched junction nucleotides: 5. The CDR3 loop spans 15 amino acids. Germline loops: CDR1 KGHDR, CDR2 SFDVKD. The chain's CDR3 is CATSSPGQGANVLTF. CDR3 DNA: TGTGCCACCAGTTCCCCGGGACAGGGGGCCAACGTCCTGACTTTC.

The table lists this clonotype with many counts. The CDR3 DNA sequence: TGTGCCAGCAGACGACAGGGCGGTTATCAGCCCCAGCATTTT. This translates into CASRRQGGYQPQHF. The chain couples TRBV28 to TRBJ1-5; 7 positions agree with TRBD1. The germline gives CDR1 MDHEN, CDR2 SYDVKM. V shed 6 bases, J shed 5 bases, and the junction held 7 bases outside the gene matches. CDR3 length: 14 amino acids.

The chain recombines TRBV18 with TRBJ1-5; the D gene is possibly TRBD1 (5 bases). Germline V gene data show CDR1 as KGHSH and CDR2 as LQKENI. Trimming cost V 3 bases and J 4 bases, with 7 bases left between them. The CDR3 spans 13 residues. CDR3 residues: CASSPGENQPQHF. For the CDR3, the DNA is TGTGCCAGCTCACCGGGGGAAAATCAGCCCCAGCATTTT.

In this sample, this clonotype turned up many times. The CDR3 region is CASSLAGTQHSNEQFF. Here the CDR3 DNA reads TGTGCCAGCAGTTTGGCCGGGACCCAGCATTCAAATGAGCAGTTCTTC. The chain links TRBV28 to TRBJ2-1, with D perhaps TRBD1 or TRBD2 (5 bases each). This CDR3 has 16 residues. Germline assignment: CDR1 MDHEN and CDR2 SYDVKM. V gave up 3 bases and J gave up 7 bases, with 19 bases separating them.